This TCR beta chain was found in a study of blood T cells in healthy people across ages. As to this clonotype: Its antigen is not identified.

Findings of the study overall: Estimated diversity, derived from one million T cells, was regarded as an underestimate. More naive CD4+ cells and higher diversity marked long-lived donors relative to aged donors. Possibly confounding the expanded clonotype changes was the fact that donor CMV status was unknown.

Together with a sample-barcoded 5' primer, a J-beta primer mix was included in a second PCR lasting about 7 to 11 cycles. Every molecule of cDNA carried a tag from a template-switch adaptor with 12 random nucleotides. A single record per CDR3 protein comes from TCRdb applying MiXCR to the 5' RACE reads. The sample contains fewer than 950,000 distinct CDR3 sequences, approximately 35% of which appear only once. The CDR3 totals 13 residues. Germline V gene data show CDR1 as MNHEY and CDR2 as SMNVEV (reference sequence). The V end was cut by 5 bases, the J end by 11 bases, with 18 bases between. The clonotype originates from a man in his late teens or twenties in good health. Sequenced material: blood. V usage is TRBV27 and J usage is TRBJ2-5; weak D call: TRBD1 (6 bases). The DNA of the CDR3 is TGTGCCAGCAGTGTAAGCCAGGGGAATGAGCAGTACTTC. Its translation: CASSVSQGNEQYF.